This entry concerns a single T cell receptor beta chain. As yet, its antigen is unknown. The entry originates in a study of human T cells and chemical hapten exposure. Study conclusions and caveats: Once DPC sensitization occurred, TCRs above 1 in 1000 frequency showed no change.

As to time point: patch test 1, 2 weeks after DPC sensitization. Treatment described: therapeutic diphenylcyclopropenone sensitization with weekly scalp DPC. Every donor had alopecia and was 18 to 70 years old; all were suitable for DPC. TCRdb recomputed calls from the RACE reads with MiXCR, one row per CDR3 protein. The top ten clones hold approximately 8.9% of a sample with some 340,000 distinct CDR3 sequences, under 8% of them seen once. This CDR3 has 16 residues. The germline gives CDR1 ENHRY, CDR2 SYGVKD. V gave up 10 bases and J gave up 1 base; unmatched junction bases: 8. The source was whole blood, collected in connection with sensitization to the hapten diphenylcyclopropenone (DPC). This receptor was identified in a woman aged 18-29 years with alopecia areata. Some clones in this sample may be carry-over from other donors' samples. The chain is built from TRBV10-3 and TRBJ2-3; 13 bases line up with TRBD2. CDR3 in amino acids: CATGTSGVRGTDTQYF. The CDR3 coding sequence is TGTGCCACCGGGACTAGCGGGGTGAGGGGCACAGATACGCAGTATTTT.